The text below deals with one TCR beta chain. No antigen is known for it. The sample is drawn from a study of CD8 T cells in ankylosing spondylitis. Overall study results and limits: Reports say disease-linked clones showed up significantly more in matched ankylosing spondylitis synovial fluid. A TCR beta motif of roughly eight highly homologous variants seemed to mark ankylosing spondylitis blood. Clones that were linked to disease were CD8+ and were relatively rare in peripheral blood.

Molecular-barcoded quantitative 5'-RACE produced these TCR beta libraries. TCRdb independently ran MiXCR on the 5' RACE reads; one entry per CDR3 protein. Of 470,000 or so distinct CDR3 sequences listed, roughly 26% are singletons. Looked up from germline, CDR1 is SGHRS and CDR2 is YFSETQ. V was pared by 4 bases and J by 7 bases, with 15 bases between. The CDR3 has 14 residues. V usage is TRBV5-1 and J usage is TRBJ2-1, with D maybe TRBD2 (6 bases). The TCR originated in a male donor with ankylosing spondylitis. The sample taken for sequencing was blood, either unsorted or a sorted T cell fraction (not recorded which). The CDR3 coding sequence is TGCGCCAGCAGCGGGGCGGAGACTAGTAATGAGCAGTTCTTC. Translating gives CASSGAETSNEQFF.